This record looks at one T cell receptor beta chain sequence and its context. As yet, its antigen is unknown. The record originates from a study of cytomegalovirus exposure and HLA in healthy donors. Across the whole study: Later analysis reported that the approximately 120 validation repertoires shared the platform of the roughly 630 first-cohort repertoires. Findings of the study overall: The dataset shows that most TCR sequences were rare, while some public TCRs occurred in many donors. Subsequent analysis of the 120 or so validation repertoires found a tendency for first-cohort TCR clusters to co-occur. CMV antigen specificity of a few CMV-associated chains was confirmed in vitro.

Assay: immunoSEQ multiplex PCR; the TCRdb copy retains only in-frame clones and omits some. The table records under 95,000 clones, roughly 94% of them present only once. The germline gives CDR1 MNHEY, CDR2 SMNVEV (reference sequence). This CDR3 region has 14 residues. V shed 4 bases, J shed 6 bases, and the junction held 4 bases outside the gene matches. Sequences were obtained from PBMCs. The receptor's source is a woman between 18 and 29 years old in good health and CMV-seropositive. V is TRBV27 and J is TRBJ2-7; 12 bases are a match to TRBD2. The CDR3 reads CASSWTSGIGEQYF. For the CDR3, the DNA is TGTGCCAGCAGTTGGACTAGCGGGATCGGCGAGCAGTACTTC.